The 30 T cell receptor beta chains below come from one sample, sequenced in a study of blood T cell repertoires in COVID-19. Profiling relied on immunoSEQ multiplex PCR, and the TCRdb table lists in-frame clones only, not all of them. The sample shows about 410,000 clones, 89% of them seen only once. The sample consisted of PBMCs or T cells enriched from blood (not recorded which). Receptors originate from a woman aged 25 to 39 who had recovered from COVID-19.

The chain joins TRBV10-3 to TRBJ2-7, with 7 nucleotides matching TRBD1. V was pared by 6 bases and J by 0 bases, with 5 bases of the junction left unmatched. The CDR3 runs to 14 residues. Germline loops: CDR1 ENHRY, CDR2 SYGVKD. CDR3 region: CAIRGTVSSYEQYF. In DNA, the CDR3 is TGTGCCATCAGGGGGACAGTGAGCTCCTACGAGCAGTACTTC.

The V call is TRBV30, the J call TRBJ2-7; TRBD2 is a possible D gene (5 bases). This CDR3 has 15 amino acids. Looked up from germline, CDR1 is GTSNPN and CDR2 is SVGIG (reference sequence). V lost 8 bases to trimming and J lost 0 bases, with 20 bases between them. CDR3 sequence: CASYEPGISSYEQYF. In DNA form, the CDR3 reads TGTGCCAGTTATGAACCGGGAATAAGCTCCTACGAGCAGTACTTC.

V gene TRBV30 combines with J gene TRBJ2-7, with TRBD1 identical over 7 bases. The CDR3 totals 12 residues. Trimming removed 4 bases from V and 6 bases from J; junction bases left unmatched: 6. The germline V gene encodes CDR1 GTSNPN and CDR2 SVGIG (reference sequence). CDR3: CAWMTGFREQYF. In DNA, the CDR3 is TGTGCCTGGATGACAGGGTTTCGCGAGCAGTACTTC.

In its sample, this clone was seen once. The rearrangement links TRBV2 to TRBJ2-7; 7 bases line up with TRBD2. The CDR3 is 14 residues long. The ends lost 3 bases at V and 4 bases at J; junction bases unmatched: 6. Germline V gene data show CDR1 as SNHLY and CDR2 as FYNNEI. The CDR3 DNA is TGTGCCAGCAGTGACGGCGGGGGATGGTACGAGCAGTACTTC. Translating gives CASSDGGGWYEQYF.

The V gene is TRBV5-5, the J gene TRBJ2-1; 16 nucleotides match TRBD2. The CDR3 is 19 amino acids. Germline V lookup: CDR1 SGHKS, CDR2 YYEKEE (reference sequence). Trimming removed 1 base from V and 4 bases from J; junction bases left unmatched: 8. CDR3 in DNA: TGTGCCAGCAGCTTGAAGGGACTAGCGGGAGGGATAACATACAATGAGCAGTTCTTC. Its translation: CASSLKGLAGGITYNEQFF.

V gene TRBV5-1 combines with J gene TRBJ2-3; D perhaps matches TRBD2 (5 bases). The CDR3 spans 18 residues. V was trimmed by 4 bases and J by 3 bases, leaving 24 bases between them. Germline-derived CDR1 and CDR2 are SGHRS and YFSETQ. CDR3 amino acids: CASSRGLRVSSKTDTQYF. CDR3 in DNA: TGCGCCAGCAGCCGAGGGCTCCGAGTCTCGTCTAAGACAGATACGCAGTATTTT.

V usage is TRBV7-2 and J usage is TRBJ2-7; 11 bases align to TRBD2. Germline V CDR1 and CDR2: SGHTA, FQGNSA. CDR3 length: 18 amino acids. V was pared by 3 bases and J by 1 base, with 11 bases of the junction left unmatched. CDR3 protein: CASSLGPSGRTTSYEQYF. In DNA, the CDR3 is TGTGCCAGCAGCTTGGGCCCTAGCGGGAGGACCACATCCTACGAGCAGTACTTC.

The chain has TRBV11-3 and TRBJ2-1, with a weak D call TRBD1 (5 bases). Trimming pared 4 bases from V and 2 bases from J, leaving 6 bases between. The CDR3 consists of 13 residues. Germline CDR1 reads SGHNT; CDR2 reads YENEEA. The chain's CDR3 is CASSSTAYNEQFF. In DNA form, the CDR3 reads TGTGCCAGCAGCTCGACAGCCTACAATGAGCAGTTCTTC. Together with reference TRBV11-3 and TRBJ2-1, the CDR3 gives the full variable domain: EAGVVQSPRYKIIEKKQPVAFWCNPISGHNTLYWYLQNLGQGPELLIRYENEEAVDDSQLPKDRFSAERLKGVDSTLKIQPAELGDSAVYLCASSSTAYNEQFFGPGTRLTVL.

The table lists this clone with a count of one. The chain has TRBV11-1 and TRBJ2-2; tentative D call: TRBD1 (6 bases). CDR1 SGHAT and CDR2 FQDESV come from the germline V gene (reference sequence). The CDR3 sequence is 14 residues long. Trimming took 5 bases from V and 5 from J, leaving 12 bases between them. The CDR3 sequence: CASSPTGGTGELFF. The CDR3, as DNA: TGTGCCAGCAGCCCGACAGGTGGGACCGGGGAGCTGTTTTTT.

The chain is built from TRBV27 and TRBJ2-1; 8 positions agree with TRBD2. J lost 6 bases, V lost 4 bases, and 11 bases had no gene match. The CDR3 contains 16 residues. The V gene's germline CDR1 is MNHEY and CDR2 SMNVEV (reference sequence). Here the CDR3 DNA reads TGTGCCAGCAGTTCCCCCGGGACTAGGTTTTTCAATGAGCAGTTCTTC. It codes for CASSSPGTRFFNEQFF.

The chain combines TRBV5-5 with TRBJ1-2, with TRBD1 as a possible D gene (5 bases). The CDR3 consists of 16 residues. V was cut by 1 base and J by 0 bases, with 13 bases left in between. The germline CDR1 and CDR2 sequences are SGHKS and YYEKEE (reference sequence). The CDR3 coding sequence is TGTGCCAGCAGCTTGCGTCAGGGATTGACTAACTATGGCTACACCTTC. Its translation is CASSLRQGLTNYGYTF.

This clone is a singleton in its sample. This chain links TRBV6-5 with TRBJ1-4; D not certain. The germline gives CDR1 MNHEY, CDR2 SVGAGI. The CDR3 sequence is 15 residues long. V was pared by 0 bases and J by 0 bases, with 5 bases between. CDR3 coding DNA: TGTGCCAGCAGTTACTCGTCCTCAACTAATGAAAAACTGTTTTTT. It translates to CASSYSSSTNEKLFF.

The V and J genes are TRBV5-4 and TRBJ1-1; D perhaps matches TRBD1 (5 bases). Germline V gene sequence: CDR1 SGHNT, CDR2 YYREEE (reference sequence). CDR3 size: 14 residues. Trimming pared 4 bases from V and 5 bases from J, leaving 15 bases between. This chain's CDR3 is CASSTTGVGTEAFF. CDR3 in DNA: TGTGCCAGCAGCACTACAGGAGTTGGGACTGAAGCTTTCTTT.

The chain combines TRBV3-1 (or the pseudogene TRBV3-2) with TRBJ1-1; TRBD1 agrees at 8 bases. With 4 bases clipped from V and 10 bases from J, the junction kept 11 bases outside the gene matches. CDR3 size: 14 residues. Germline CDR1 and CDR2: LGHDT and YNNKEL (reference sequence). The CDR3 reads CASSPRTGSMRAFF. The CDR3 DNA reads as TGTGCCAGCAGCCCGAGGACAGGGAGCATGAGAGCTTTCTTT.

The chain couples TRBV29-1 to TRBJ2-4, with a weak D call TRBD2 (5 bases). Trimming stripped 5 bases from V and 0 bases from J, with 11 bases between. Germline V CDR1 and CDR2: SQVTM, ANQGSEA. This CDR3 contains 14 residues. The DNA for the CDR3 is TGCAGCGTTTCGGGGTTACTAGCCAAAAACATTCAGTACTTC. This gives the protein CSVSGLLAKNIQYF. The whole variable domain, remainder taken from reference TRBV29-1 and TRBJ2-4, is SAVISQKPSRDICQRGTSLTIQCQVDSQVTMMFWYRQQPGQSLTLIATANQGSEATYESGFVIDKFPISRPNLTFSTLTVSNMSPEDSSIYLCSVSGLLAKNIQYFGAGTRLSVL.

This chain links TRBV5-1 with TRBJ1-1; D remains ambiguous. From germline, CDR1 is SGHRS and CDR2 YFSETQ. The CDR3 runs to 13 residues. V was clipped by 5 bases and J by 0 bases, with 8 bases between them. CDR3 sequence reads: CASSFQLNTEAFF. The DNA for the CDR3 is TGCGCCAGCAGTTTCCAATTGAACACTGAAGCTTTCTTT.

The chain is built from TRBV3-1 (or the pseudogene TRBV3-2) and TRBJ2-7; 8 positions match TRBD2. This CDR3 spans 14 amino acids. Germline lookup yields CDR1 LGHDT and CDR2 YNNKEL (reference sequence). V was clipped by 3 bases and J by 3 bases; unmatched bases: 4. CDR3 DNA: TGTGCCAGCAGCCACGGGCGGGAGGACTACGAGCAGTACTTC. As protein: CASSHGREDYEQYF.

This clone was detected once. J is TRBJ1-6 and V is TRBV19, with D possibly matching TRBD1 (6 bases). The CDR3 spans 13 residues. The V gene's germline CDR1 is LNHDA and CDR2 SQIVND (reference sequence). The germline V and J ends were trimmed by 7 bases and 6 bases, with 10 bases remaining between them. CDR3 residues: CASKDSVNSPLHF. The CDR3 DNA reads TGTGCCAGTAAGGACAGCGTTAATTCACCCCTCCACTTT.

The rearrangement links TRBV9 to TRBJ2-2, with 8 bases that match TRBD2. Unmatched junction bases numbered 1, after V lost 0 bases and J lost 0 bases. CDR3 length: 16 amino acids. The germline gives CDR1 SGDLS, CDR2 YYNGEE. The CDR3 is CASSVGGLANTGELFF. The CDR3 DNA is TGTGCCAGCAGCGTAGGGGGACTAGCGAACACCGGGGAGCTGTTTTTT.

This sequence joins TRBV28 and TRBJ1-2; D not certain. The CDR3 has 13 residues. In germline, CDR1 is MDHEN, CDR2 SYDVKM. Trimming stripped 5 bases from V and 2 bases from J, with 9 bases between. The CDR3 coding sequence is TGTGCCAGCAGTGTGGGCCTCAACTATGGCTACACCTTC. Translation gives CASSVGLNYGYTF.

Concerning this clone: The same CDR3 arises from other DNA sequences in this sample as well. The J gene is TRBJ2-2, the V gene TRBV18; no definite D call. The CDR3 totals 12 residues. In germline, CDR1 is KGHSH, CDR2 LQKENI. Trimming cost V 1 base and J 7 bases, with 4 bases left between them. The CDR3 nucleotides read TGTGCCAGCTCACCACGCGTCGGGGAGCTGTTTTTT. Encoded protein: CASSPRVGELFF. The variable domain in full, completed from reference TRBV18 and TRBJ2-2, reads NAGVMQNPRHLVRRRGQEARLRCSPMKGHSHVYWYRQLPEEGLKFMVYLQKENIIDESGMPKERFSAEFPKEGPSILRIQQVVRGDSAAYFCASSPRVGELFFGEGSRLTVL.

The J gene is TRBJ2-1, the V gene TRBV3-1 (or the pseudogene TRBV3-2); 9 bases align to TRBD2. There are 17 residues in the CDR3. CDR1 LGHDT and CDR2 YNNKEL come from the germline V gene (reference sequence). V shed 1 base, J shed 6 bases, and the junction held 10 bases outside the gene matches. In nucleotides, the CDR3 is TGTGCCAGCAGCCAAGGAAGCGGGGGGCCGAATCTCAATGAGCAGTTCTTC. Protein sequence: CASSQGSGGPNLNEQFF.

The chain employs TRBV28 and TRBJ2-1; the match to TRBD2 covers 10 bases. The CDR3 runs 16 residues. The J segment lost 10 bases and the V segment lost 6 bases, leaving 15 bases of the junction unmatched. Germline V gene data show CDR1 as MDHEN and CDR2 as SYDVKM. Here the CDR3 DNA reads TGTGCCAGCAGGGAACTTCTAGCGGGAGTACGGGAAGAGCAGTTCTTC. Translating gives CASRELLAGVREEQFF.

The chain carries TRBV24-1 and TRBJ1-2; D is ambiguous. V lost 5 bases and J 5 bases, leaving 11 bases between the germline ends. Germline CDR1 and CDR2: KGHDR and SFDVKD. The CDR3 is made up of 13 amino acids. CDR3 coding DNA: TGTGCCACCAGTGGGCCGGGATTATATGGCTACACCTTC. This sequence encodes CATSGPGLYGYTF.

This sequence joins TRBV7-9 and TRBJ1-2; TRBD1 matches 8 bases. This CDR3 region has 13 residues. V shed 6 bases, J shed 8 bases, and the junction held 8 bases outside the gene matches. CDR1 SEHNR and CDR2 FQNEAQ come from the germline V gene (reference sequence). The CDR3, as DNA: TGTGCCAGCAGGGGACAGGATCCCTTAGGCTACACCTTC. It specifies CASRGQDPLGYTF.

In its sample, this clone was seen once. V gene TRBV9 combines with J gene TRBJ2-2; possibly TRBD1 for D (5 bases). CDR3 size: 14 residues. Germline loops: CDR1 SGDLS, CDR2 YYNGEE. Trimming removed 1 base at V and 5 bases at J, with 9 bases between. CDR3 sequence reads: CASSVRAGTGELFF. In nucleotides, the CDR3 is TGTGCCAGCAGCGTACGGGCAGGGACCGGGGAGCTGTTTTTT.

This clone was found a few times. V gene TRBV13 combines with J gene TRBJ2-3; D not certain. V was cut by 3 bases and J by 0 bases, with 13 bases left in between. Looked up from germline, CDR1 is PRHDT and CDR2 is FYEKMQ (reference sequence). The CDR3 is made up of 16 amino acids. DNA of the CDR3: TGTGCCAGCAGCTTTTCGGCTGGAGATAGCACAGATACGCAGTATTTT. Its protein is CASSFSAGDSTDTQYF. The entire variable domain, with the rest obtained from reference TRBV13 and TRBJ2-3, is as follows: AAGVIQSPRHLIKEKRETATLKCYPIPRHDTVYWYQQGPGQDPQFLISFYEKMQSDKGSIPDRFSAQQFSDYHSELNMSSLELGDSALYFCASSFSAGDSTDTQYFGPGTRLTVL.

The CDR3 region is CASSVFQGGVGELFF. The CDR3 DNA is TGTGCCAGCAGTGTCTTTCAGGGGGGCGTCGGGGAGCTGTTTTTT. V and J are TRBV2 and TRBJ2-2; D is perhaps TRBD1 (7 bases). Germline V gene data show CDR1 as SNHLY and CDR2 as FYNNEI. The V and J ends lost 4 bases and 7 bases respectively, with 16 bases between them. This CDR3 has 15 amino acids.

The chain is built from TRBV6-5 and TRBJ1-4; D is unresolved. Trimming took 6 bases from V and 3 from J, leaving 11 bases between them. The CDR3 is 14 residues long. Germline V gene data show CDR1 as MNHEY and CDR2 as SVGAGI. Written as DNA, the CDR3 is TGTGCCAGCAGGAAAGACACATCTAATGAAAAACTGTTTTTT. Protein: CASRKDTSNEKLFF.

This chain joins TRBV5-1 and TRBJ2-2, with TRBD1 matching over 8 bases. The germline V gene encodes CDR1 SGHRS and CDR2 YFSETQ. This CDR3 comprises 16 residues. Trimming removed 6 bases from V and 2 bases from J; junction bases left unmatched: 9. The CDR3 coding sequence is TGCGCCAGCAAGGTGCAGGGGGCAATAAACACCGGGGAGCTGTTTTTT. Protein sequence: CASKVQGAINTGELFF.